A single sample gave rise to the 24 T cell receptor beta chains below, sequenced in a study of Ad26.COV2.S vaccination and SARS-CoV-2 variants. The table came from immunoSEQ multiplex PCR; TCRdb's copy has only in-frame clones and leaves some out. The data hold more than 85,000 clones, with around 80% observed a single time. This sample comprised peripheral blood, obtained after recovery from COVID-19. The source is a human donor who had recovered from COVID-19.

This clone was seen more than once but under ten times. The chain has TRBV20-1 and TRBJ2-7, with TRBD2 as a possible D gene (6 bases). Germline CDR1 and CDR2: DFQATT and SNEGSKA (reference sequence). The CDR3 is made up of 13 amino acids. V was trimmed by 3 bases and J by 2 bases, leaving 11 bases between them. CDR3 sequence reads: CSASLRDPYEQYF. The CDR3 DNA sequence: TGCAGTGCTAGTTTGCGGGATCCCTACGAGCAGTACTTC.

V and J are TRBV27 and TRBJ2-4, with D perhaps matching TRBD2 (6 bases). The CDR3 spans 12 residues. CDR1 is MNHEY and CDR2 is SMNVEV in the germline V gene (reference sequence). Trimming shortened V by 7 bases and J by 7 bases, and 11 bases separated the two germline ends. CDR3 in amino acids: CASKGLGNIQYF. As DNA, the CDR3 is TGTGCCAGCAAGGGACTTGGGAACATTCAGTACTTC.

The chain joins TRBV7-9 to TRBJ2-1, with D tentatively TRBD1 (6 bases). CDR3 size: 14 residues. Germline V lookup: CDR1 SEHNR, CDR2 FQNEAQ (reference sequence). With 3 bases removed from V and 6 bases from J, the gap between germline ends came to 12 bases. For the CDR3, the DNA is TGTGCCAGCAGCTTCAGGGGCCCTACCAATGAGCAGTTCTTC. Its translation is CASSFRGPTNEQFF.

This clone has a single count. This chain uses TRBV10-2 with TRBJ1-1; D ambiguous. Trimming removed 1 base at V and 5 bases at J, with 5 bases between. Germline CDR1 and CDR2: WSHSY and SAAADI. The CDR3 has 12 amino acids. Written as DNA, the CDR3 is TGCGCCAGCAGTGAGTATAGGACTGAAGCTTTCTTT. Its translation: CASSEYRTEAFF.

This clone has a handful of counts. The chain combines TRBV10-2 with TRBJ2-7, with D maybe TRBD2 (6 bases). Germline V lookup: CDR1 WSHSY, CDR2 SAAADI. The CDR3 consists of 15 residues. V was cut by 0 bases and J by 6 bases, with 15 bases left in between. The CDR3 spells CASSESWRGQLEQYF. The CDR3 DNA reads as TGCGCCAGCAGTGAGTCGTGGAGGGGTCAGCTCGAGCAGTACTTC.

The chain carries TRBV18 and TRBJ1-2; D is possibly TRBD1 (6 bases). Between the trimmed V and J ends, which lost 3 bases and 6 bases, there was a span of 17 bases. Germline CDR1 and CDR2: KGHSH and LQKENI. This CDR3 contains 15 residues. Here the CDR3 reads CASSPIGGAAHGYTF. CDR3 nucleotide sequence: TGTGCCAGCTCACCCATAGGGGGGGCGGCACATGGCTACACCTTC.

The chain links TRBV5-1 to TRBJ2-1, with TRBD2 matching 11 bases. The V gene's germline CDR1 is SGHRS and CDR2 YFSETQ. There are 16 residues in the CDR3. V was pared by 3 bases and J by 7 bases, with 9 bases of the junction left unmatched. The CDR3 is CASSSVLAGGENEQFF. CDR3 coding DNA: TGCGCCAGCAGCTCAGTCCTAGCGGGGGGTGAAAATGAGCAGTTCTTC.

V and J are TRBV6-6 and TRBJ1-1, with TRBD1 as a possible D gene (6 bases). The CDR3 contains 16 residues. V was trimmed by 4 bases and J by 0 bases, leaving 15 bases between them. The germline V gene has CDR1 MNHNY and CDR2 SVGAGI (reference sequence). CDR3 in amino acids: CASSLKQGTMNTEAFF. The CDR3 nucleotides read TGTGCCAGCAGTTTGAAACAGGGCACAATGAACACTGAAGCTTTCTTT.

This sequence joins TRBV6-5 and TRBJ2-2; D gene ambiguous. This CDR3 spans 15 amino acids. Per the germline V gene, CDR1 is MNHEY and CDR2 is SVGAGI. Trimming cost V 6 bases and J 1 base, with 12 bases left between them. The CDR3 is CASRMTNVNTGELFF. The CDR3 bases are TGTGCCAGCAGGATGACAAACGTGAACACCGGGGAGCTGTTTTTT.

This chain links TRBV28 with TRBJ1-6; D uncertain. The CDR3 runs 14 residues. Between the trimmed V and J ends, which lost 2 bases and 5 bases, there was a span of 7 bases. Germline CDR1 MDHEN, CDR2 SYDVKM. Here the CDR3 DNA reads TGTGCCAGCAGTTTACCCGACGATAATTCACCCCTCCACTTT. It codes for CASSLPDDNSPLHF.

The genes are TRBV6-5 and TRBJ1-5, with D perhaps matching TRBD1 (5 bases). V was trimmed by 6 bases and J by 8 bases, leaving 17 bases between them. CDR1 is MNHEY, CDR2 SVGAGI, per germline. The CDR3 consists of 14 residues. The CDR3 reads CASSRDGWGKPQHF. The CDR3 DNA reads TGTGCCAGCAGCCGGGACGGATGGGGGAAGCCCCAGCATTTT.

The CDR3 loop reads CASNQGANSGNTIYF. For the CDR3, the DNA is TGTGCCAGCAATCAGGGAGCCAACTCTGGAAACACCATATATTTT. This chain uses TRBV2 with TRBJ1-3; D is perhaps TRBD1 (5 bases). V dropped 7 bases and J dropped 0 bases, with 13 bases sitting between them. The germline V gene encodes CDR1 SNHLY and CDR2 FYNNEI. The CDR3 contains 15 residues.

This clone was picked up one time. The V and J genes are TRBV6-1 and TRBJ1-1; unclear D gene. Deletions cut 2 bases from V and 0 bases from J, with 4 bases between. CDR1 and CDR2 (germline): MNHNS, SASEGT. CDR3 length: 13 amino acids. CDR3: CASSERLNTEAFF. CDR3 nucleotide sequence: TGTGCCAGCAGTGAAAGATTGAACACTGAAGCTTTCTTT.

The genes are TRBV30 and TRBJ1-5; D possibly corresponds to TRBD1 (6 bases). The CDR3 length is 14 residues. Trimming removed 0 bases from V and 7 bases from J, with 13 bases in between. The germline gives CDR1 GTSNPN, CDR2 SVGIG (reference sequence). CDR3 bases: TGTGCCTGGAGTGTGGGGGCGGGGATGCAGCCCCAGCATTTT. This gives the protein CAWSVGAGMQPQHF.

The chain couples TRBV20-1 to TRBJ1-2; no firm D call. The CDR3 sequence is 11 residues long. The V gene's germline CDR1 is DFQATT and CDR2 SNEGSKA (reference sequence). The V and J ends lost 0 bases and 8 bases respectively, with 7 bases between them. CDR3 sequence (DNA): TGCAGTGCTAGAGATAAGGACGGCTACACCTTC. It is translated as CSARDKDGYTF.

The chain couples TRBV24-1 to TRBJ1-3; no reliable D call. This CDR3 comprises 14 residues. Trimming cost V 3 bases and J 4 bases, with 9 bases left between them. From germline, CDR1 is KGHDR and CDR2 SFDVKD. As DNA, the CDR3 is TGTGCCACCAGTGATCCGCGATCAGGAAACACCATATATTTT. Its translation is CATSDPRSGNTIYF.

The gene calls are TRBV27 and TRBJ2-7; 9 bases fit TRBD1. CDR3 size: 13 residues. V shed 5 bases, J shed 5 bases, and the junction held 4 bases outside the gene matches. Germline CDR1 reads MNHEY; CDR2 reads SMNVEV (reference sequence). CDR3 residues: CASSHDRGDEQYF. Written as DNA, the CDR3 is TGTGCCAGCAGTCACGACAGGGGGGACGAGCAGTACTTC.

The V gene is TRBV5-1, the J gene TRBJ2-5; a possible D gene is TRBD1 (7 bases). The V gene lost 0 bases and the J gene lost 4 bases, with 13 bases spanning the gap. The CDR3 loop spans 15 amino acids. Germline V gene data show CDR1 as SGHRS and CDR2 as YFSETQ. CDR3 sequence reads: CASSLARQGGETQYF. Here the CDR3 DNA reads TGCGCCAGCAGCTTGGCACGACAGGGAGGAGAGACCCAGTACTTC.

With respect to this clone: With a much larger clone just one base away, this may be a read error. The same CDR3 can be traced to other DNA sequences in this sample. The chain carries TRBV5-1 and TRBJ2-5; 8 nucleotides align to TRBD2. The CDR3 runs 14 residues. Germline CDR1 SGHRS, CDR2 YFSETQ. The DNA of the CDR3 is TGCGCCAGCAGCTTGTCGGGGGGGCAAGAAACCCAGTACTTC. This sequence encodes CASSLSGGQETQYF.

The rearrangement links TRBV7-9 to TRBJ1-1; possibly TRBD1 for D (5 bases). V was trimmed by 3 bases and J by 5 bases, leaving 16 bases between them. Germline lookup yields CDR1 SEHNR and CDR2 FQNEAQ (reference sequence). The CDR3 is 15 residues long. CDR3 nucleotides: TGTGCCAGCAGCTTCCGGGACCCCGGGGAGACTGAAGCTTTCTTT. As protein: CASSFRDPGETEAFF.

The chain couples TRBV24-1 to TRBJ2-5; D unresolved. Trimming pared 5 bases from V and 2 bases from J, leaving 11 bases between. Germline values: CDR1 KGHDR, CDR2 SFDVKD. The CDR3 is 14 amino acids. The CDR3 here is CATSGAVSQETQYF. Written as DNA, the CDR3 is TGTGCCACCAGTGGTGCCGTAAGTCAAGAGACCCAGTACTTC.

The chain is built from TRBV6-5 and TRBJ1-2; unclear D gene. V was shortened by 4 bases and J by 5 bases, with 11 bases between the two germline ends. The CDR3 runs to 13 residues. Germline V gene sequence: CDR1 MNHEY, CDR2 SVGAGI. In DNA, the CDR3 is TGTGCCAGCAGTTCCCACGCTTGGTATGGCTACACCTTC. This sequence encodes CASSSHAWYGYTF.

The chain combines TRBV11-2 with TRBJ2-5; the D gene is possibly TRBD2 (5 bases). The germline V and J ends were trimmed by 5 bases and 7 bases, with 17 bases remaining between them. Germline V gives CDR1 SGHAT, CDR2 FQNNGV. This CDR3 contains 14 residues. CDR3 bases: TGTGCCAGCAGCATAAACCAGGCCCGGGGGACCCAGTACTTC. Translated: CASSINQARGTQYF.

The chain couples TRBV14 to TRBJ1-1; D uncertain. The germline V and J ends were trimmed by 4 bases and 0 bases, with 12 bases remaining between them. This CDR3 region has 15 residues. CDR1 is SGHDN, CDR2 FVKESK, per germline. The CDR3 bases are TGTGCCAGCAGCCCCCAATTAGGCATGAACACTGAAGCTTTCTTT. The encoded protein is CASSPQLGMNTEAFF.